The 15 T cell receptor beta chains presented below share a single source sample, sequenced in a study of PD-1 blockade in mismatch repair-deficient tumors (dated by TCRdb to about 2017). Libraries were made using the immunoSEQ multiplex PCR assay. TCRdb stores this immuneACCESS table with in-frame sequences only. Part of the clones is absent; in the studies checked, under half of the shortfall reflects unresolved V genes, and no reason is known for the rest. This sample holds around 120,000 clones; around nine tenths were observed only once. Around 11% of the sample goes to the ten largest clones. Sequenced material: peripheral blood, taken roughly 67 weeks after starting pembrolizumab. These receptors were obtained from an adult with mismatch repair-deficient cancer.

This chain connects TRBV4-1 to TRBJ2-7, with no clear D. The CDR3 is made up of 16 amino acids. The germline V gene encodes CDR1 MGHRA and CDR2 YSYEKL. V gave up 0 bases and J gave up 4 bases, with 16 bases separating them. DNA for the CDR3: TGCGCCAGCAGCCAAGAGTTGGGCAGCTCTGGGTACGAGCAGTACTTC. Encoded protein: CASSQELGSSGYEQYF.

The chain joins TRBV30 to TRBJ1-5; possibly TRBD1 for D (6 bases). The CDR3 consists of 15 residues. The V end was cut by 3 bases, the J end by 2 bases, with 14 bases between. CDR1 and CDR2 from the germline V gene are GTSNPN and SVGIG (reference sequence). CDR3 in amino acids: CAWSRGLGGNQPQHF. CDR3 bases: TGTGCCTGGAGCCGGGGGCTTGGTGGCAATCAGCCCCAGCATTTT.

This chain joins TRBV19 and TRBJ1-5; no clear D gene. The CDR3 totals 16 residues. Germline CDR1 is LNHDA and CDR2 is SQIVND (reference sequence). Trimming removed 10 bases from V and 6 bases from J, with 25 bases in between. The CDR3, as DNA: TGTGCCACTAAAACCAAACACAGTACGTTTTCTCAGCCCCAGCATTTT. This sequence encodes CATKTKHSTFSQPQHF.

This clone appeared a few times. This CDR3 reads CASSTQASSGRSYEQYF. The CDR3 DNA is TGTGCCAGCAGCACCCAGGCGTCAAGCGGGCGCTCCTACGAGCAGTACTTC. J is TRBJ2-7 and V is TRBV27; D is possibly TRBD2 (6 bases). Trimming removed 6 bases at V and 0 bases at J, with 21 bases between. There are 17 residues in the CDR3. The germline V gene has CDR1 MNHEY and CDR2 SMNVEV (reference sequence).

This chain joins TRBV7-8 and TRBJ1-2; D may be TRBD1 (6 bases). V was cut by 2 bases and J by 8 bases, with 18 bases left in between. The CDR3 is made up of 15 amino acids. CDR1 is SGHVS, CDR2 FQNEAQ, per germline. In nucleotides, the CDR3 is TGTGCCAGCAGCTTAATGGTCAGGCAGCAGGGGGGCTACACCTTC. It translates to CASSLMVRQQGGYTF.

This chain connects TRBV19 to TRBJ1-2, with D hard to call. Germline V CDR1 and CDR2: LNHDA, SQIVND (reference sequence). CDR3 length: 15 amino acids. The V end lost 1 base, the J end lost 7 bases, and 16 bases lay between the germline ends. CDR3 sequence: CASSIVRQTPGGYTF. The CDR3 DNA reads TGTGCCAGTAGTATAGTCCGGCAGACTCCCGGTGGCTACACCTTC.

This chain joins TRBV5-6 and TRBJ1-2, with 8 bases lining up with TRBD1. This CDR3 comprises 13 residues. The ends lost 0 bases at V and 8 bases at J; junction bases unmatched: 3. From germline, CDR1 is SGHDT and CDR2 YYEEEE. This chain's CDR3 is CASSLDRGVGYTF. In nucleotides, the CDR3 is TGTGCCAGCAGCTTGGACAGGGGGGTAGGCTACACCTTC.

The rearrangement links TRBV6-5 to TRBJ1-4; possible D gene TRBD1, 5 bases. CDR3 length: 14 amino acids. Trimming shortened V by 2 bases and J by 8 bases, and 12 bases separated the two germline ends. Germline V CDR1 and CDR2: MNHEY, SVGAGI. The chain's CDR3 is CASSYRGGGEKLFF. The CDR3, as DNA: TGTGCCAGCAGTTACCGCGGGGGAGGAGAAAAACTGTTTTTT.

This chain connects TRBV5-6 to TRBJ1-4; 9 bases are shared with TRBD1. Germline V gives CDR1 SGHDT, CDR2 YYEEEE. J lost 6 bases, V lost 5 bases, and 5 bases had no gene match. The CDR3 loop spans 14 amino acids. DNA for the CDR3: TGTGCCAGCAGTTGGACAGGGGTGGATGAAAAACTGTTTTTT. This translates into CASSWTGVDEKLFF.

This chain uses TRBV7-9 with TRBJ1-1; tentatively, D is TRBD1 (6 bases). Germline V gene sequence: CDR1 SEHNR, CDR2 FQNEAQ (reference sequence). The ends were cut back, 3 bases at V and 11 bases at J, with 22 bases in the middle. The CDR3 contains 15 residues. For the CDR3, the DNA is TGTGCCAGCAGCTTTGGATCACCTACAGGGACTTCGGCTTTCTTT. Its translation is CASSFGSPTGTSAFF. The whole variable domain, remainder taken from reference TRBV7-9 and TRBJ1-1, is DTGVSQNPRHKITKRGQNVTFRCDPISEHNRLYWYRQTLGQGPEFLTYFQNEAQLEKSRLLSDRFSAERPKGSFSTLEIQRTEQGDSAMYLCASSFGSPTGTSAFFGQGTRLTVV.

This chain uses TRBV12-5 with TRBJ1-5; no definite D call. The germline V and J ends were trimmed by 6 bases and 0 bases, with 9 bases remaining between them. The CDR3 consists of 14 residues. Germline CDR1 and CDR2: LGHNT and FRNRAP. The CDR3 nucleotides read TGTGCTAGTGGCATAATTTATAGCAATCAGCCCCAGCATTTT. Its translation is CASGIIYSNQPQHF.

As DNA, the CDR3 is TGTGCCAGCAGTGACTCACTAGCGGGAGACACCGGGGAGCTGTTTTTT. As protein: CASSDSLAGDTGELFF. The rearrangement links TRBV6-4 to TRBJ2-2; 11 nucleotides align to TRBD2. V shed 0 bases and J 3 bases; nucleotides not matched to a gene: 0. The length of the CDR3 is 16 residues. Germline CDR1 is MRHNA and CDR2 is SNTAGT.

The chain recombines TRBV4-3 with TRBJ1-5; possibly TRBD1 for D (6 bases). V shed 2 bases and J shed 5 bases, with 10 bases lying between them. CDR1 is LGHNA, CDR2 YSLEER, per germline. The CDR3 covers 14 residues. CDR3 loop: CASSQQGWDQPQHF. The CDR3 DNA reads TGCGCCAGCAGCCAACAGGGGTGGGATCAGCCCCAGCATTTT.

J is TRBJ2-7 and V is TRBV30, with 7 bases identical to TRBD2. Germline V lookup: CDR1 GTSNPN, CDR2 SVGIG (reference sequence). This CDR3 contains 13 residues. V lost 7 bases, J lost 3 bases, and 9 bases stayed unmatched. This chain's CDR3 is CASTRGVGYEQYF. The CDR3 DNA reads TGTGCCTCCACCCGGGGGGTAGGCTACGAGCAGTACTTC.

This sequence joins TRBV7-9 and TRBJ2-7; D is ambiguous. This CDR3 contains 13 residues. Germline V CDR1 and CDR2: SEHNR, FQNEAQ (reference sequence). Deletions cut 1 base from V and 4 bases from J, with 8 bases between. Here the CDR3 DNA reads TGTGCCAGCAGCTTAGGATCACAGTACGAGCAGTACTTC. It codes for CASSLGSQYEQYF.